What follows are 6 T cell receptor beta chains derived from one specimen sequenced in a study of beta chain features in type 1 diabetes. The study, taken as a whole, reports: TCRB CDR3s were moderately but significantly shorter in Type 1 diabetes patients in all four CD4+ subsets.

cDNA synthesis used the whole RNA isolate, giving expressed TCRB sequences. Clones were sequenced by immunoSEQ multiplex PCR, and TCRdb holds only the in-frame ones, with some missing. Of around 160,000 clones listed, roughly 9% were seen once; the top ten hold approximately 0.7%. The antigens for these receptors are not known. Sequences were obtained from central memory CD4+ T cells from blood. All receptors come from a woman in her thirties with type 1 diabetes.

Details on this clone: Other DNA sequences in the sample encode the same CDR3. V gene TRBV6-5 combines with J gene TRBJ1-3, with D uncertain. Germline values: CDR1 MNHEY, CDR2 SVGAGI. The CDR3 is 15 residues long. Trimming took off 0 bases at V and 3 bases at J, with 9 bases between the two ends. CDR3 nucleotide sequence: TGTGCCAGCAGTTACTCGAGGGCTGTTGGAAACACCATATATTTT. Translation: CASSYSRAVGNTIYF.

V and J are TRBV28 and TRBJ2-7; weak D call: TRBD1 (5 bases). The germline gives CDR1 MDHEN, CDR2 SYDVKM. The CDR3 is made up of 15 amino acids. V was shortened by 4 bases and J by 3 bases, with 16 bases between the two germline ends. DNA for the CDR3: TGTGCCAGCAGTTCGCTAGATCAGGGAAACTACGAGCAGTACTTC. Amino acids: CASSSLDQGNYEQYF.

This clone was recorded a few times. The chain is built from TRBV25-1 and TRBJ1-2, with D hard to call. The CDR3 covers 13 residues. The germline V and J ends were trimmed by 2 bases and 4 bases, with 8 bases remaining between them. Germline lookup yields CDR1 MGHDK and CDR2 SYGVNS. The chain's CDR3 is CASSEEAIYGYTF. In DNA, the CDR3 is TGTGCCAGCAGTGAAGAGGCAATCTATGGCTACACCTTC.

The rearrangement joins TRBV19 to TRBJ2-1, with 9 bases aligning to TRBD2. This CDR3 is 16 amino acids long. Losses at the gene ends were 4 bases for V and 5 bases for J; bases not matched to a gene: 9. CDR1 LNHDA and CDR2 SQIVND come from the germline V gene (reference sequence). CDR3 protein: CASSNGGRATHNEQFF. The CDR3 DNA follows: TGTGCCAGTAGTAATGGCGGGAGGGCAACCCACAATGAGCAGTTCTTC.

The rearrangement links TRBV6-1 to TRBJ2-5, with D maybe TRBD2 (5 bases). This CDR3 is built from 15 residues. Trimming took 1 base from V and 2 from J, leaving 11 bases between them. Per the germline V gene, CDR1 is MNHNS and CDR2 is SASEGT. CDR3 sequence: CASSEVGRTQETQYF. Here the CDR3 DNA reads TGTGCCAGCAGTGAAGTAGGACGGACTCAAGAGACCCAGTACTTC.

This clone has only a few counts. The CDR3: CASSKDTNTGELFF. CDR3 bases: TGTGCCAGCAGCAAGGACACAAACACCGGGGAGCTGTTTTTT. The chain joins TRBV9 to TRBJ2-2; D perhaps matches TRBD1 (5 bases). Germline CDR1 and CDR2: SGDLS and YYNGEE. The length of the CDR3 is 14 residues. Trimming shortened V by 4 bases and J by 2 bases, and 9 bases separated the two germline ends.